One and the same sample provided the 11 T cell receptor beta chains below, sequenced in a study of blood T cell repertoires in COVID-19 (dated by TCRdb to 2020 to 2022). The library relied on the immunoSEQ multiplex PCR assay. In its TCRdb copy, this immuneACCESS table keeps in-frame sequences only and misses some clones. Where compared with another copy, unresolved V genes explain less than half of these, and the others have no known cause. This sample gives about 400,000 clones in total; about 87% of them show up just once. The top ten clonotypes cover 2.5% to 3.5% of the sample. Sequenced input: peripheral blood. Receptors originate from a human donor in a cohort sampled during active COVID-19.

This chain joins TRBV2 and TRBJ2-1, with a possible D match to TRBD2 (7 bases). The CDR3 runs to 15 residues. CDR1 is SNHLY, CDR2 FYNNEI, per germline. Between the trimmed V and J ends, which lost 2 bases and 7 bases, there was a span of 15 bases. The CDR3 sequence: CASSELGGGENEQFF. The CDR3 bases are TGTGCCAGCAGTGAATTGGGAGGGGGGGAGAATGAGCAGTTCTTC.

The chain uses TRBV30 and TRBJ2-3; tentative D call: TRBD2 (5 bases). This CDR3 region has 15 residues. Germline values: CDR1 GTSNPN, CDR2 SVGIG (reference sequence). V lost 2 bases, J lost 1 base, and 13 bases lay in between. CDR3 loop: CAWSKRVPRTDTQYF. The CDR3 DNA sequence: TGTGCCTGGAGTAAGAGGGTCCCCCGCACAGATACGCAGTATTTT. Supplemented by reference TRBV30 and TRBJ2-3, the full variable domain reads SQTIHQWPATLVQPVGSPLSLECTVEGTSNPNLYWYRQAAGRGLQLLFYSVGIGQISSEVPQNLSASRPQDRQFILSSKKLLLSDSGFYLCAWSKRVPRTDTQYFGPGTRLTVL.

V is TRBV11-2 and J is TRBJ2-7; 7 bases align to TRBD2. V gave up 2 bases and J gave up 4 bases; unmatched junction bases: 5. The germline gives CDR1 SGHAT, CDR2 FQNNGV. This CDR3 contains 14 residues. The CDR3 sequence: CASSLRLALYEQYF. The CDR3 region has the DNA TGTGCCAGCAGCTTAAGACTAGCTTTATACGAGCAGTACTTC.

On this clone: Other DNA sequences within the sample encode an identical CDR3. The chain uses TRBV4-1 and TRBJ2-7; D possibly corresponds to TRBD1 (6 bases). CDR1 and CDR2 from the germline V gene are MGHRA and YSYEKL. The V end lost 1 base, the J end lost 1 base, and 8 bases lay between the germline ends. This CDR3 is built from 14 residues. The CDR3 is CASSQVQGSYEQYF. CDR3 sequence (DNA): TGCGCCAGCAGCCAAGTACAGGGTTCCTACGAGCAGTACTTC.

The chain combines TRBV5-8 with TRBJ2-1; the match to TRBD2 covers 8 bases. The CDR3 covers 14 residues. The V and J ends lost 4 bases and 6 bases, in that order; junction bases with no gene match: 6. Per the germline V gene, CDR1 is SGHTS and CDR2 is YDEGEE. CDR3 protein: CASSPREGSNEQFF. In DNA form, the CDR3 reads TGTGCCAGCAGCCCCCGGGAGGGTAGCAATGAGCAGTTCTTC.

This clone was counted once. The CDR3 sequence is CAWSVGLLGGETQYF. The CDR3 DNA sequence: TGTGCCTGGAGTGTCGGACTTCTCGGGGGAGAGACCCAGTACTTC. J is TRBJ2-5 and V is TRBV30; the D gene is possibly TRBD2 (6 bases). With 0 bases removed from V and 4 bases from J, the gap between germline ends came to 15 bases. From germline, CDR1 is GTSNPN and CDR2 SVGIG (reference sequence). The CDR3 sequence is 15 residues long. The full variable domain, in which reference TRBV30 and TRBJ2-5 provide the parts outside the CDR3, is SQTIHQWPATLVQPVGSPLSLECTVEGTSNPNLYWYRQAAGRGLQLLFYSVGIGQISSEVPQNLSASRPQDRQFILSSKKLLLSDSGFYLCAWSVGLLGGETQYFGPGTRLLVL.

The genes are TRBV2 and TRBJ2-5; tentatively, D is TRBD2 (5 bases). With 4 bases removed from V and 6 bases from J, the gap between germline ends came to 12 bases. Per germline, CDR1 SNHLY and CDR2 FYNNEI. The CDR3 is made up of 13 amino acids. The CDR3 coding sequence is TGTGCCAGCAGTGCCCCGGGAATGAAGACCCAGTACTTC. As protein: CASSAPGMKTQYF.

The V call is TRBV10-3, the J call TRBJ2-3; TRBD2 matches at 9 bases. With 5 bases clipped from V and 6 bases from J, the junction kept 9 bases outside the gene matches. Germline-derived CDR1 and CDR2 are ENHRY and SYGVKD. The CDR3 covers 15 residues. Here the CDR3 DNA reads TGTGCCATCAGTAGGGTGGCGGGAGGGCCCGATACGCAGTATTTT. This gives the protein CAISRVAGGPDTQYF.

The CDR3 DNA follows: TGTGCCAGCAGCCAGGAGGCCAGCTTTCAGTACTTC. The encoded protein is CASSQEASFQYF. The J gene is TRBJ2-4, the V gene TRBV3-1 (or the pseudogene TRBV3-2); D may be TRBD2 (5 bases). CDR1 and CDR2 from the germline V gene are LGHDT and YNNKEL (reference sequence). CDR3 length equals 12 residues. V lost 3 bases and J lost 11, with 11 bases in between.

The chain uses TRBV5-4 and TRBJ1-1; TRBD1 aligns across 7 bases. With 4 bases clipped from V and 7 bases from J, the junction kept 7 bases outside the gene matches. The germline V gene has CDR1 SGHNT and CDR2 YYREEE (reference sequence). The CDR3 is made up of 13 amino acids. This CDR3 reads CASSRPGDSEAFF. CDR3 nucleotide sequence: TGTGCCAGCAGCCGCCCCGGGGACAGTGAAGCTTTCTTT.

The genes are TRBV6-1 and TRBJ2-3, with a tentative D call TRBD2 (5 bases). The length of the CDR3 is 17 residues. Germline values: CDR1 MNHNS, CDR2 SASEGT. V lost 2 bases and J 2 bases, leaving 17 bases between the germline ends. This chain's CDR3 is CASSEFWGEPYTDTQYF. CDR3 nucleotide sequence: TGTGCCAGCAGTGAATTCTGGGGAGAGCCCTACACAGATACGCAGTATTTT.